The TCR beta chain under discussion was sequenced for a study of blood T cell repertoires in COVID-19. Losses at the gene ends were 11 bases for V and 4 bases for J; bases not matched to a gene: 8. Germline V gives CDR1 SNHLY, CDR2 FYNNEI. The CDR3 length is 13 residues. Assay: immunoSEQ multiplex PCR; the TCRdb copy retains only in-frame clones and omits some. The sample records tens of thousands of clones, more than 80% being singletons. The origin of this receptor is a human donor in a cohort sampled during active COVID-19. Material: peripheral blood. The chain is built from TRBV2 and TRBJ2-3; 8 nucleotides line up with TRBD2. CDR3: CAGGRGLADTQYF. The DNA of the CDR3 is TGTGCCGGGGGGAGGGGACTAGCAGATACGCAGTATTTT.